This TCR beta chain was found in a study of blood T cell repertoires in COVID-19 (dated by TCRdb to 2020 to 2022). As for the study more broadly: Samples from collaborators originated in the United States, Italy and Spain and spanned both the acute and convalescent phases of COVID-19. HLA class I and class II types, where available, came from metadata supplied by the sample provider rather than from assay-based typing. The prospective study material was composed of cDNA or gDNA derived from T cells, B-cell-depleted T cells, or PBMCs. The samples were drawn from two sources: the first 160 participants of the ongoing ImmuneRACE study, and 1,254 subjects contributed by 6 global collaborators. The dataset comprised deeply sampled blood TCRbeta repertoires from subjects exposed to, actively infected with, or recovered from COVID-19. Sample metadata almost always included a de-identified subject ID, COVID-19 status, age in years and sex. The repertoires were released in a freely available public database intended as a resource for research on the immune response to SARS-CoV-2. Overall results and qualifications from the work: Clinical and demographic metadata were provided uncurated, with the amount varying by source and participant.

From its cysteine to its phenylalanine, the CDR3 spans 14 amino acids. Here the CDR3 DNA is all that survives: 42 bases in frame from base 1. CDR1 and CDR2 were assigned from the germline V gene as SQVTM and ANQGSEA. V and J lose 1 base and 2 bases, and a span of 11 bases separates them. The immunoSEQ Assay, a bias-controlled multiplex PCR, was used to amplify TCRbeta CDR3 regions from genomic DNA. The original methods were these. Within the assay, amplification of reference gene primers was used to estimate how many nucleated cells each sample contained. To quantify the absolute abundance of each unique TCRbeta CDR3 rearrangement, sequence reads were collapsed and filtered. For each sample, productive Simpson clonality was calculated by taking the square root of Simpson's diversity index across productive rearrangements. TCRdb limited this immuneACCESS table to in-frame rearrangements with V and J called. A share of clones is missing; checked studies link under half to unresolved V genes, and the rest is unexplained. That table gives V, J and clone size, and the DNA gave D and trimming. For this sample there are 160,000 or so clones; approximately 87% appear just once. Approximately 4% of the sample belongs to the ten largest clones.

The collaborating institutions used their own protocols to collect whole blood in K2EDTA tubes. For TCRbeta analysis, collaborators shipped samples in one of three forms: frozen whole blood, isolated PBMCs, or DNA extracted from either of those sample types. Of note for this clone: The target of this receptor is not known. Base qualities are not at hand, and no much larger clone is one base apart.

The sequencing input was peripheral blood. The rearrangement joined TRBV29-1 to TRBJ1-1, with no confident D gene call. The receptor was derived from a woman in her seventies with acute or convalescent COVID-19. The DNA is TGCAGCGTTGAAGGGCCGGGAGCTAACACTGAAGCTTTCTTT. This sequence encodes CSVEGPGANTEAFF.